This T cell receptor beta chain was observed in a study of cytomegalovirus exposure and HLA in healthy donors. The PCR was carried out with 60 Vbeta primers and 13 Jbeta primers. The protocol was immunoSEQ multiplex PCR, while the TCRdb copy is restricted to in-frame clones and leaves out a portion. The data show approximately 160,000 clones, more than 60% seen once. Details on this clone: Its antigen is not identified.

The CDR3 totals 15 residues. The germline V gene encodes CDR1 SGHTA and CDR2 FQGNSA. V shed 5 bases and J shed 2 bases, with 16 bases lying between them. The study, taken as a whole, reports: Several top significant clusters appeared, in a later analysis, to be linked to common viral pathogens. It was reported that TCR beta sequences correctly inferred the HLA-A and HLA-B alleles for most subjects.

Sequencing input: PBMCs. The sequence was collected from a woman in her forties or fifties in good health and CMV-seropositive. V gene TRBV7-2 combines with J gene TRBJ2-7, with D possibly TRBD2 on 6 matching bases. CDR3: CASSITSSSAYEQYF. CDR3 bases: TGTGCCAGCAGCATTACTAGCTCGAGCGCCTACGAGCAGTACTTC.